These 9 T cell receptor beta chains share one sample of origin, sequenced in a study of blood T cell repertoires in COVID-19. TCRdb's copy holds only in-frame clones and misses some; the assay was immunoSEQ multiplex PCR. The profile shows nearly 100,000 clones, less than 85% of them singletons. Source material: peripheral blood. These receptors were taken from a woman aged 60 to 75 with acute or convalescent COVID-19.

The V call is TRBV10-3, the J call TRBJ1-2, with TRBD1 as a possible D gene (6 bases). CDR1 is ENHRY and CDR2 is SYGVKD in the germline V gene. Trimming pared 5 bases from V and 4 bases from J, leaving 14 bases between. The CDR3 covers 14 residues. CDR3 residues: CAISRTALIYGYTF. CDR3 bases: TGTGCCATCAGTCGGACAGCGTTAATCTATGGCTACACCTTC.

In its sample, this clone was seen a few times. J is TRBJ2-7 and V is TRBV5-1; TRBD1 agrees at 9 bases. Germline V gene data show CDR1 as SGHRS and CDR2 as YFSETQ. Germline trimming cut 4 bases from V and 6 bases from J; bases unmatched to any gene: 11. The CDR3 consists of 15 residues. Written as DNA, the CDR3 is TGCGCCAGCAGCGATGTACAGGGGGCAACAGTCGAGCAGTACTTC. Amino acid sequence: CASSDVQGATVEQYF. Supplemented by reference TRBV5-1 and TRBJ2-7, the full variable domain reads KAGVTQTPRYLIKTRGQQVTLSCSPISGHRSVSWYQQTPGQGLQFLFEYFSETQRNKGNFPGRFSGRQFSNSRSEMNVSTLELGDSALYLCASSDVQGATVEQYFGPGTRLTVT.

This clone was recorded once. The chain is built from TRBV5-1 and TRBJ2-1; the D gene is possibly TRBD1 (6 bases). V lost 4 bases to trimming and J lost 5 bases, with 10 bases between them. This CDR3 has 13 amino acids. Germline V CDR1 and CDR2: SGHRS, YFSETQ. For the CDR3, the DNA is TGCGCCAGCAGCGCCGGACAGAACAATGAGCAGTTCTTC. Translation: CASSAGQNNEQFF.

This clone was seen just once. This rearrangement joins TRBV10-3 to TRBJ2-2; 9 bases agree with TRBD1. The CDR3 contains 14 residues. J gave up 3 bases and V 9 bases, and 5 bases lay outside the gene matches. Germline values: CDR1 ENHRY, CDR2 SYGVKD. The CDR3 is CAMGQGDDTGELFF. In DNA, the CDR3 is TGTGCCATGGGACAGGGAGACGACACCGGGGAGCTGTTTTTT.

The chain uses TRBV30 and TRBJ1-5; no clear D gene. CDR3 length equals 13 residues. Per the germline V gene, CDR1 is GTSNPN and CDR2 is SVGIG (reference sequence). Trimming left V 0 bases short and J 1 base short, with 4 bases between. The CDR3 DNA sequence: TGTGCCTGGAGTGTAGAGAGCAATCAGCCCCAGCATTTT. Residues: CAWSVESNQPQHF.

V and J are TRBV21-1 and TRBJ1-2; TRBD1, the D gene given by the table, was not confirmed from the DNA. TRBV21-1 is marked as a pseudogene. The CDR3 runs to 16 residues. The CDR3 reads CASSKGGDRANYGYTF. The CDR3 DNA reads as TGTGCCAGCAGCAAGGGAGGGGACAGGGCTAACTATGGCTACACCTTC.

The gene calls are TRBV2 and TRBJ2-5; D uncertain. The ends were cut back, 4 bases at V and 5 bases at J, with 8 bases in the middle. This CDR3 region has 12 residues. Germline V lookup: CDR1 SNHLY, CDR2 FYNNEI. CDR3 bases: TGTGCCAGCAGTGGGTTTCGGGAGACCCAGTACTTC. Translating it yields CASSGFRETQYF.

The V gene is TRBV28, the J gene TRBJ2-7; the D gene is possibly TRBD1 (6 bases). The V and J ends lost 4 bases and 3 bases respectively, with 19 bases between them. CDR1 and CDR2 from the germline V gene are MDHEN and SYDVKM. This CDR3 comprises 16 residues. The CDR3 DNA follows: TGTGCCAGCAGTTCTCGAGGGCAGGGGATCGTCTACGAGCAGTACTTC. Translated: CASSSRGQGIVYEQYF.

This chain links TRBV18 with TRBJ1-6; 10 positions agree with TRBD1. The germline V gene has CDR1 KGHSH and CDR2 LQKENI. Trimming removed 6 bases from V and 7 bases from J; junction bases left unmatched: 6. This CDR3 is 15 amino acids long. The DNA of the CDR3 is TGTGCCAGCTCCCTTGGACAGGGGGAAAATTCACCCCTCCACTTT. Translation: CASSLGQGENSPLHF.